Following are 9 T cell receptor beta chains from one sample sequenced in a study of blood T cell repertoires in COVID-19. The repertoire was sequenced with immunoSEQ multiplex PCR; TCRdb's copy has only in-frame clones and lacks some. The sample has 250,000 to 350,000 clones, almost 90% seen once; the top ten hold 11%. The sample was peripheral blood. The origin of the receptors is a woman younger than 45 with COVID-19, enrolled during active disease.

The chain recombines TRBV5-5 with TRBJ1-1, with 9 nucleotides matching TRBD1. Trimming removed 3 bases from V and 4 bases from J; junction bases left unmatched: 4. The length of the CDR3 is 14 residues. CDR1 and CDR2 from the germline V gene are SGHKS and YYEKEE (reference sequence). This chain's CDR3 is CASSYLTGGTEAFF. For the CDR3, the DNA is TGTGCCAGCAGCTATTTGACAGGGGGCACTGAAGCTTTCTTT.

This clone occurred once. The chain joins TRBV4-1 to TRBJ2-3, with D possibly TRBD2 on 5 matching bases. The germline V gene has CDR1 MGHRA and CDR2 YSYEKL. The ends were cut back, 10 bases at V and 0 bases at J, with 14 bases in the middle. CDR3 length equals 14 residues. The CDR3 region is CATAPEGSTDTQYF. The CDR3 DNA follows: TGCGCCACCGCCCCCGAGGGTAGCACAGATACGCAGTATTTT.

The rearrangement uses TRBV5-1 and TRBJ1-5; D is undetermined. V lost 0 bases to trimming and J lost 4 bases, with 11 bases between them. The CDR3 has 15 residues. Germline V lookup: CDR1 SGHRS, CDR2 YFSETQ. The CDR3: CASSLVFSDNQPQHF. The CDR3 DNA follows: TGCGCCAGCAGCTTGGTTTTCAGCGATAATCAGCCCCAGCATTTT.

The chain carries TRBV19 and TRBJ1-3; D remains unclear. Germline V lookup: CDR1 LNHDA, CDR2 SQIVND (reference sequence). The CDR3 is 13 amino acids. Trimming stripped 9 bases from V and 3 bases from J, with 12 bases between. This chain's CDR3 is CASGSLLGNTIYF. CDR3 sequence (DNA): TGTGCCAGCGGGTCTTTGCTTGGAAACACCATATATTTT.

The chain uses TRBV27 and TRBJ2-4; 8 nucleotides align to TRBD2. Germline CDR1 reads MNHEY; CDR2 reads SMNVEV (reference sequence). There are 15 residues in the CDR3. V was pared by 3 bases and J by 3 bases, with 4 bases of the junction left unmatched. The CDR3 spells CASSFTGGGKNIQYF. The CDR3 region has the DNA TGTGCCAGCAGTTTTACGGGAGGGGGCAAAAACATTCAGTACTTC.

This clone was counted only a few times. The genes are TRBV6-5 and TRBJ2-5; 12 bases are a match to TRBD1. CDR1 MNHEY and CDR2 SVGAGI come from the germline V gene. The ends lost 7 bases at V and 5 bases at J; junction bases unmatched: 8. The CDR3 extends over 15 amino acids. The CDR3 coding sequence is TGTGCCAGCAAGCCGGGACAGGGGGCGCCTGAGACCCAGTACTTC. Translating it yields CASKPGQGAPETQYF.

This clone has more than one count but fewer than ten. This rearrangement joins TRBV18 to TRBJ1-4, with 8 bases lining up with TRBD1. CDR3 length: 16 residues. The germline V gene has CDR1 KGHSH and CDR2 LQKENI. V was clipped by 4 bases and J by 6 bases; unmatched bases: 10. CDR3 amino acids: CASSRDVQGAHEKLFF. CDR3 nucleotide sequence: TGTGCCAGCTCACGCGATGTCCAGGGGGCACATGAAAAACTGTTTTTT.

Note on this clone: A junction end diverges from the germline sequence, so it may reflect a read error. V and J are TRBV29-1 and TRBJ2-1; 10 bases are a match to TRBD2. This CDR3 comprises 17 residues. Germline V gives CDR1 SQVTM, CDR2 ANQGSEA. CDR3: CSAEGASGSGSYNEQFF. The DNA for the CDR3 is TGCAGCGCTGAAGGGGCTAGCGGGAGTGGGTCCTACAATGAGCAGTTCTTC.

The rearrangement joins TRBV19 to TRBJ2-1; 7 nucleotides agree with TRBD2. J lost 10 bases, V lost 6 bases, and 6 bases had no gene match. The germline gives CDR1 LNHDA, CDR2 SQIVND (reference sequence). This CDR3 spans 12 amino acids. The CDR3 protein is CASSTPGGEQFF. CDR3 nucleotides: TGTGCCAGTAGCACCCCCGGGGGGGAGCAGTTCTTC.